This is a list of T cell receptor beta chains from one sample in a study of T cells in tumors after PD-1 blockade. Sequenced by immunoSEQ multiplex PCR; TCRdb stores in-frame clones only, minus some. Seen here are 13,000 to 15,000 clones, roughly 70% observed once, and the top ten hold about 31%. Sequencing used tumor tissue, obtained after anti-PD-1 treatment. The origin of the receptors is a human donor with cutaneous squamous cell carcinoma. Both conserved end residues are part of each CDR3. A D gene is named only where the DNA matches it firmly.

v_gene: TRBV27; d_gene: TRBD1; j_gene: TRBJ1-2; CDR3aa: CASSPPGQGALDGYTF
v_gene: TRBV7-9; d_gene: .; j_gene: TRBJ1-2; CDR3aa: CASSFRVGRAGYTF
v_gene: TRBV7-2; d_gene: TRBD2; j_gene: TRBJ2-3; CDR3aa: CASSSRWVLARGGDTQYF
v_gene: TRBV7-2; d_gene: TRBD1; j_gene: TRBJ1-4; CDR3aa: CASSLTGVSEKLFF
v_gene: TRBV19; d_gene: TRBD1; j_gene: TRBJ2-3; CDR3aa: CASRRGTGGADTQYF
v_gene: TRBV5-1; d_gene: .; j_gene: TRBJ1-6; CDR3aa: CASNPGSSYNSPLHF
v_gene: TRBV12-3/TRBV12-4; d_gene: .; j_gene: TRBJ2-3; CDR3aa: CASSPSGRTQYF
v_gene: TRBV6-5; d_gene: .; j_gene: TRBJ2-7; CDR3aa: CASSRKTGPHEQYF
v_gene: TRBV27; d_gene: .; j_gene: TRBJ1-2; CDR3aa: CASSLGPNYGYTF
v_gene: TRBV14; d_gene: TRBD1; j_gene: TRBJ1-2; CDR3aa: CASSHLSSTGGAGGYTF
v_gene: TRBV6-2/TRBV6-3; d_gene: .; j_gene: TRBJ2-1; CDR3aa: CASSFGSASHLYNEQFF
v_gene: TRBV7-9; d_gene: TRBD1; j_gene: TRBJ2-3; CDR3aa: CASSRTGLRDTQYF
v_gene: TRBV9; d_gene: .; j_gene: TRBJ2-1; CDR3aa: CASSADEFRHNEQFF
v_gene: TRBV19; d_gene: TRBD1; j_gene: TRBJ2-7; CDR3aa: CASSMDAAGGYLYEQYF
v_gene: TRBV3-1/TRBV3-2; d_gene: TRBD2; j_gene: TRBJ2-3; CDR3aa: CASSPGGPADTQYF
v_gene: TRBV10-3; d_gene: .; j_gene: TRBJ2-7; CDR3aa: CAIKGEVVKDEQYF
v_gene: TRBV20-1; d_gene: TRBD1; j_gene: TRBJ2-4; CDR3aa: CSASRGLAKNIQYF
v_gene: TRBV14; d_gene: .; j_gene: TRBJ2-2; CDR3aa: CASRALSVHRGAVF
v_gene: TRBV27; d_gene: TRBD2; j_gene: TRBJ2-7; CDR3aa: CASRSGSYEQYF
v_gene: TRBV18; d_gene: .; j_gene: TRBJ2-7; CDR3aa: CASSSYDEQYF
v_gene: TRBV5-1; d_gene: .; j_gene: TRBJ2-6; CDR3aa: CASSLFSVSSSGANVLTF
v_gene: TRBV7-8; d_gene: TRBD1; j_gene: TRBJ1-3; CDR3aa: CASSLTGTGGFSGNTIYF
v_gene: TRBV30; d_gene: .; j_gene: TRBJ2-5; CDR3aa: CAWSGTGQETQYF
v_gene: TRBV6-6; d_gene: .; j_gene: TRBJ2-7; CDR3aa: CASSRERTYEQYF
v_gene: TRBV28; d_gene: TRBD1; j_gene: TRBJ2-1; CDR3aa: CASRGQGRVNEQFF
v_gene: TRBV18; d_gene: .; j_gene: TRBJ2-6; CDR3aa: CASSPQVVRSGANVLTF
v_gene: TRBV12-5; d_gene: .; j_gene: TRBJ1-2; CDR3aa: CASGLSTQGLHGYTF
v_gene: TRBV9; d_gene: .; j_gene: TRBJ1-2; CDR3aa: CASSPGGQRVYGYTF
v_gene: TRBV7-8; d_gene: .; j_gene: TRBJ2-7; CDR3aa: CASSLLDEQYF
v_gene: TRBV18; d_gene: TRBD1; j_gene: TRBJ1-5; CDR3aa: CASSPPGQGVGNQPQHF
v_gene: TRBV28; d_gene: TRBD2; j_gene: TRBJ2-2; CDR3aa: CASSRTGGKLFF
v_gene: TRBV28; d_gene: TRBD1; j_gene: TRBJ1-2; CDR3aa: CASSHDRGGYGYTF
v_gene: TRBV3-1/TRBV3-2; d_gene: .; j_gene: TRBJ2-5; CDR3aa: CASSHSGRRAQETQYF
v_gene: TRBV19; d_gene: .; j_gene: TRBJ2-7; CDR3aa: CASSIKSSYEQYF
v_gene: TRBV4-1; d_gene: .; j_gene: TRBJ2-2; CDR3aa: CASSQESTARTGELFF
v_gene: TRBV5-1; d_gene: .; j_gene: TRBJ1-1; CDR3aa: CASSPRGNTEAFF
v_gene: TRBV6-2/TRBV6-3; d_gene: .; j_gene: TRBJ2-5; CDR3aa: CASSYQGFWQETQYF
v_gene: TRBV20-1; d_gene: .; j_gene: TRBJ2-1; CDR3aa: CRWTNYNEQFF
v_gene: TRBV28; d_gene: .; j_gene: TRBJ2-7; CDR3aa: CASTYAVPSYEQYF
v_gene: TRBV7-8; d_gene: .; j_gene: TRBJ1-1; CDR3aa: CASSLAWGNTEAFF
v_gene: TRBV7-8; d_gene: TRBD1; j_gene: TRBJ1-1; CDR3aa: CASSPDRGKAFF
v_gene: TRBV15; d_gene: .; j_gene: TRBJ2-5; CDR3aa: CATSRDNQKETQYF
v_gene: TRBV19; d_gene: TRBD1; j_gene: TRBJ2-4; CDR3aa: CASSLLPGQGVGNIQYF
v_gene: TRBV6-2/TRBV6-3; d_gene: TRBD2; j_gene: TRBJ2-1; CDR3aa: CASSYRAGGSRFF
v_gene: TRBV18; d_gene: TRBD1; j_gene: TRBJ2-4; CDR3aa: CASSPPTGEPKNIQYF
v_gene: TRBV28; d_gene: .; j_gene: TRBJ1-5; CDR3aa: CASSPVGGGQRQPQHF
v_gene: TRBV28; d_gene: .; j_gene: TRBJ1-1; CDR3aa: CASSATGKAFF
v_gene: TRBV6-1; d_gene: .; j_gene: TRBJ2-2; CDR3aa: CASTPSGYTGELFF
v_gene: TRBV7-3; d_gene: .; j_gene: TRBJ2-3; CDR3aa: CASSSRGLGDTQYF
v_gene: TRBV7-2; d_gene: TRBD2; j_gene: TRBJ2-2; CDR3aa: CASSSPSGSITGELFF
v_gene: TRBV2; d_gene: TRBD1; j_gene: TRBJ2-7; CDR3aa: CASRTGQGVYEQYF
v_gene: TRBV2; d_gene: .; j_gene: TRBJ1-5; CDR3aa: CASMQESNQPQHF
v_gene: TRBV27; d_gene: .; j_gene: TRBJ2-1; CDR3aa: CASSPRDISYNEQFF
v_gene: TRBV18; d_gene: .; j_gene: TRBJ1-4; CDR3aa: CASSPAISPRDKLFF
v_gene: TRBV7-9; d_gene: TRBD1; j_gene: TRBJ2-5; CDR3aa: CASRRTGDQETQYF
v_gene: TRBV12-2; d_gene: .; j_gene: TRBJ2-7; CDR3aa: CASRSWTSGGLGQYF
v_gene: TRBV14; d_gene: .; j_gene: TRBJ1-1; CDR3aa: CASSHMAATGAIPQLPEAFF
v_gene: TRBV7-8; d_gene: .; j_gene: TRBJ2-4; CDR3aa: CASSSAGFLGNIQYF